This T cell receptor beta chain was identified in a study of blood T cell repertoires in COVID-19. The V gene lost 1 base and the J gene lost 0 bases, with 4 bases spanning the gap. CDR1 and CDR2 (germline): SEHNR, FQNEAQ (reference sequence). This CDR3 contains 14 residues. Only in-frame clones appear in the TCRdb table, and some are missing; sequencing was by immunoSEQ multiplex PCR. The sample holds about 170,000 clones, around 80% seen once. The table lists this clone with a few counts. The sequence was obtained from a man aged 50 or older who had recovered from COVID-19. This chain links TRBV7-9 with TRBJ1-5; unclear D gene. Source material: PBMCs or T cells enriched from blood (not recorded which). This CDR3 is CASSLGDSNQPQHF. The CDR3 coding sequence is TGTGCCAGCAGCTTAGGAGATAGCAATCAGCCCCAGCATTTT.